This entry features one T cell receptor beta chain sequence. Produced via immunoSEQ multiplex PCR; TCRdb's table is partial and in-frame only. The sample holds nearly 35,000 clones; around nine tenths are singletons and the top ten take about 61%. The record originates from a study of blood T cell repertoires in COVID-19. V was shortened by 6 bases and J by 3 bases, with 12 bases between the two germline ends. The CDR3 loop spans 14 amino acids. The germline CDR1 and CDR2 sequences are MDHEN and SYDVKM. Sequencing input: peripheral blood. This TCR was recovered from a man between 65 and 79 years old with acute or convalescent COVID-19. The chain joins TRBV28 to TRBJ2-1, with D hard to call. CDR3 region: CASSLDAGYNEQFF. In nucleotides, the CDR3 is TGTGCCAGCAGCCTCGACGCAGGCTACAATGAGCAGTTCTTC.